These T cell receptor beta chains were read from a single sample in a study of blood T cell repertoires in COVID-19. Sequencing was performed with immunoSEQ multiplex PCR; in TCRdb, only in-frame clones are kept and a portion is missing. The table has 400,000 to 450,000 clones, roughly 87% seen once. The sample comprised PBMCs or T cells enriched from blood (not recorded which). These receptors originate from a young man who had recovered from COVID-19. Both conserved end residues are part of each CDR3. D genes are given only for firm matches.

TRBJ1-1 | TRBV9 | 14 | - | CASSRAGTNTEAFF
TRBJ2-7 | TRBV5-1 | 15 | TRBD2 | CASSRSTSGSDEQYF
TRBJ2-4 | TRBV18 | 18 | - | CASSPYQPRGTKASIQYF
TRBJ1-4 | TRBV5-5 | 14 | - | CASSLTAFNEKLFF
TRBJ1-5 | TRBV2 | 17 | TRBD1 | CASRGDRGFLSNQPQHF
TRBJ2-1 | TRBV7-2 | 12 | - | CASSSILYVQFF
TRBJ2-7 | TRBV5-8 | 12 | - | CASNRDNYEQYF
TRBJ2-1 | TRBV7-2 | 14 | TRBD2 | CASSLVAREFEQFF
TRBJ2-7 | TRBV6-5 | 15 | TRBD2 | CASSYAQRGWHEQYF
TRBJ2-3 | TRBV5-1 | 14 | TRBD2 | CASSRGDVTDTQYF
TRBJ2-2 | TRBV5-4 | 15 | - | CASSSEGPNTGELFF
TRBJ2-7 | TRBV10-3 | 14 | TRBD1 | CATSPTGEPYEQYF
TRBJ1-1 | TRBV10-3 | 12 | - | CAISGGNTEAFF
TRBJ2-3 | TRBV5-1 | 14 | - | CASSRDWRTDTQYF
TRBJ2-7 | TRBV19 | 15 | TRBD2 | CASSTIGTSGSQQYF
TRBJ1-1 | TRBV6-5 | 12 | TRBD1 | CASNNRGTEAFF
TRBJ1-2 | TRBV29-1 | 13 | TRBD1 | CSVEPTGVRGYTF
TRBJ2-5 | TRBV3-1/TRBV3-2 | 16 | TRBD2 | CASSGTSGFLQETQYF
TRBJ2-5 | TRBV7-9 | 17 | TRBD2 | CASTYLDRTSGEETQYF
TRBJ1-1 | TRBV9 | 14 | - | CASNEGAMNTEAFF
TRBJ2-7 | TRBV30 | 15 | TRBD2 | CAWSVLAGGRTEQYF
TRBJ2-1 | TRBV28 | 14 | TRBD2 | CASNTLAGAGEQFF
TRBJ2-3 | TRBV7-8 | 13 | - | CASSDAGGDTQYF
TRBJ2-3 | TRBV27 | 17 | - | CASSLYPPPGAAYTQYF
TRBJ2-3 | TRBV7-3 | 14 | TRBD2 | CASSRGTSSDTQYF
TRBJ2-1 | TRBV19 | 13 | - | CASMTHPYNEQFF
TRBJ1-6 | TRBV10-3 | 14 | TRBD1 | CAISGTGANSPLHF
TRBJ1-4 | TRBV5-1 | 15 | - | CASSLGPATNEKLFF
TRBJ2-1 | TRBV7-3 | 16 | TRBD1 | CASSPQGTGIENEQFF
TRBJ2-1 | TRBV2 | 15 | TRBD1 | CASSLTGKSYNEQFF
TRBJ2-1 | TRBV25-1 | 16 | TRBD1 | CASSGLGQGVYNEQFF
TRBJ1-4 | TRBV6-5 | 13 | TRBD1 | CASHDTGDEKLFF
TRBJ2-4 | TRBV18 | 17 | - | CASSPFQGGLAKNIQYF
TRBJ1-5 | TRBV18 | 16 | - | CASSPSHAGLNQPQHF
TRBJ1-2 | TRBV3-1/TRBV3-2 | 14 | - | CASSQNRGGSGYTF
TRBJ1-1 | TRBV20-1 | 13 | - | CSASGTPRPEAFF
TRBJ1-1 | TRBV18 | 13 | TRBD1 | CASSDRGQTEAFF